A single sample gave rise to the 2 T cell receptor beta chains below, sequenced in a study of neurological immune-mediated disorders. TCRdb reprocessed the 5' RACE reads with MiXCR, giving one entry per CDR3 protein. The table shows 45,000 to 55,000 distinct CDR3 sequences, with 4.5% to 7% occurring only once. The sample was CD4+ T cells from blood. These receptor sequences come from a woman aged 18-29 years with multiple sclerosis.

This clonotype was seen only a few times. CDR3 coding DNA: TGTGCCAGTAGTATTGTGCAGGCGTATGGCTACACCTTC. Translating it yields CASSIVQAYGYTF. This chain joins TRBV19 and TRBJ1-2; D gene ambiguous. Trimming took off 3 bases at V and 5 bases at J, with 10 bases between the two ends. The CDR3 loop spans 13 amino acids. Germline-derived CDR1 and CDR2 are LNHDA and SQIVND (reference sequence). Full variable domain (rest looked up from reference TRBV19 and TRBJ1-2): DGGITQSPKYLFRKEGQNVTLSCEQNLNHDAMYWYRQDPGQGLRLIYYSQIVNDFQKGDIAEGYSVSREKKESFPLTVTSAQKNPTAFYLCASSIVQAYGYTFGSGTRLTVV.

The table lists this clonotype with many counts. The CDR3: CASNLHRVEGAFF. The CDR3 DNA reads as TGTGCCAGCAACCTTCACAGGGTCGAGGGAGCTTTCTTT. The chain uses TRBV12-3 or TRBV12-4 and TRBJ1-1; a weak D match, TRBD1 (6 bases). V dropped 7 bases and J dropped 10 bases, with 19 bases sitting between them. The CDR3 has 13 amino acids.